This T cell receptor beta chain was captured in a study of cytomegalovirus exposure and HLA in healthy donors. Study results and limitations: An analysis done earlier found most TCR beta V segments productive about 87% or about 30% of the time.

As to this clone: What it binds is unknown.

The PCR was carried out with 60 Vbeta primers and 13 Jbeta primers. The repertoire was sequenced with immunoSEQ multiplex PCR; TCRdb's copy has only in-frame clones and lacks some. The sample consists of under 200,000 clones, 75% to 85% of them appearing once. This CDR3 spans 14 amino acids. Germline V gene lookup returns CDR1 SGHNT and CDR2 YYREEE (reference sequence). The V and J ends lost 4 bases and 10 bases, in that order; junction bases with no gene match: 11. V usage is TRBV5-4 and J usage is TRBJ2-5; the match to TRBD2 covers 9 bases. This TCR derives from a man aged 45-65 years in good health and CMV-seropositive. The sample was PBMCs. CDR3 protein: CASSRGGTSTRQYF. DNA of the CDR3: TGTGCCAGCAGCCGTGGCGGGACTAGCACCCGCCAGTACTTC.